The rows below give T cell receptor beta chains drawn from one sample of a study of T cells in Graves' hyperthyroidism and ophthalmopathy. TCRdb re-derived calls from the multiplex PCR reads in MiXCR, one entry per CDR3 protein. Of 550,000 to 600,000 distinct CDR3 sequences detected, around 42% appear once; the ten largest clones hold roughly 20%. The material sequenced was peripheral blood or thyroid tissue (not recorded which). The receptors derive from an adult woman with Graves' disease, either hyperthyroidism or ophthalmopathy (not recorded which). The CDR3 runs from the conserved cysteine through the conserved F or W. The D gene is left open where the match is weak. Rows may omit the clone size; those that give it use once, few, many or a size class.

>many|TRBD1|TRBV5-1|TRBJ2-7
TGCGCCAGCAGCTGGGGACAGGGGGCGTTGGAGCAGTACTTC
CASSWGQGALEQYF
>.|TRBD2|TRBV5-5|TRBJ2-5
TGTGCCAGCAGCCCCGGGGGGACGGAAACCCAGTACTTC
CASSPGGTETQYF
>.|.|TRBV7-9|TRBJ2-7
TGTGCCAGCAGCCTTGCCCCAGTGGGGGGTTACGAGCAGTACTTC
CASSLAPVGGYEQYF
>many|.|TRBV7-2|TRBJ1-6
TGTGCCAGCAGCTACCGAGGCGGGGGCGGACGTTCACCCCTCCACTTT
CASSYRGGGGRSPLHF
>.|.|TRBV12-3/TRBV12-4|TRBJ1-5
TGTGCCAGCAGTTTACAGAGAAGCAATCAGCCCCAGCATTTT
CASSLQRSNQPQHF
>.|.|TRBV29-1|TRBJ1-1
TGCAGCGTTGGGGGATTTGACAGAGCTGAAGCTTTCTTT
CSVGGFDRAEAFF
>once|TRBD1|TRBV7-8|TRBJ1-2
TGTGCCAGCAGCTCACGACAGGGGGCTCTGGGCTACACCTTC
CASSSRQGALGYTF
>many|.|TRBV12-3/TRBV12-4|TRBJ2-2
TGTGCCAGCAGTTTATACGACACCGGGGAGCTGTTTTTT
CASSLYDTGELFF
>few|.|TRBV28|TRBJ1-5
TGTGCCAGCAGTTTAAGAGGGGAATTCAAGCTCAATCAGCCCCAGCATTTT
CASSLRGEFKLNQPQHF
>.|.|TRBV19|TRBJ2-7
TGTGCCAGTGCTACCAGGAAAAGCCACCCGAGCCACGAGCAGTACTTC
CASATRKSHPSHEQYF
>few|.|TRBV9|TRBJ1-4
TGTGCCAGCAGCGTAGGGGGGGATTGGAAACTGTTTTTT
CASSVGGDWKLFF
>many|.|TRBV5-1|TRBJ1-1
TGCGCCAGCAGATTCGGAGGAGACACTGAAGCTTTCTTT
CASRFGGDTEAFF
>few|.|TRBV6-1|TRBJ1-4
TGTGCCAGCATCAAGAGCAGGGGAGGGCTTGGGACTAATGAAAAACTGTTTTTT
CASIKSRGGLGTNEKLFF
>.|.|TRBV11-2|TRBJ2-2
TGTGCCAGCAGCTTAGACAGGGATGGCACCGGGGAGCTGTTTTTT
CASSLDRDGTGELFF
>.|.|TRBV7-4|TRBJ2-5
TGTGCCAGCAGCTTAGCGGGTGGGAGCCTTGAGACCCAGTACTTC
CASSLAGGSLETQYF
>.|.|TRBV27|TRBJ1-5
TGTGCCGGCAGTTTATCTGGGACGGCCCCCAATCAGCCCCAGCATTTT
CAGSLSGTAPNQPQHF
>.|TRBD1|TRBV7-9|TRBJ1-5
TGTGCCAGCAGCTTAGAGCCGACAGGGGGTCAGCCCCAGCATTTT
CASSLEPTGGQPQHF
>.|.|TRBV20-1|TRBJ1-5
TGCAGTGCTTGGGGGTTGGGCAGTCAGCCCCAGCATTTT
CSAWGLGSQPQHF
>.|.|TRBV11-2|TRBJ1-1
TGTGCCAGCAGCTTGTCCGGGGCAGCGAACACTGAAGCTTTCTTT
CASSLSGAANTEAFF
>many|.|TRBV11-2|TRBJ2-5
TGTGCCAGCAGCTTATTTGGAGGTAGCTCCGAGACCCAGTACTTC
CASSLFGGSSETQYF
>many|.|TRBV6-5|TRBJ1-3
TGTGCCAGCAGTCCACAATTCGGCACCATATATTTT
CASSPQFGTIYF
>.|.|TRBV10-1|TRBJ1-1
TGCGCCAGCAGTGAGTCGCAGGGCGATGAAGCTTTCTTT
CASSESQGDEAFF
>many|.|TRBV6-1|TRBJ2-7
TGTGCCAGCAAGTGGCGGACAAGCTACGAGCAGTACTTC
CASKWRTSYEQYF
>once|.|TRBV9|TRBJ1-4
TGTGCCAGCAGCTCCCAGGGGTATGAAAAACTGTTTTTT
CASSSQGYEKLFF
>.|TRBD2|TRBV7-9|TRBJ2-3
TGTGCCAGCAGCTTATCGACTAGCGGGACAGATACGCAGTATTTT
CASSLSTSGTDTQYF
>once|.|TRBV25-1|TRBJ1-1
TGTGCCAGCAGTGAATATTACAAGACAGGATTGAACACTGAAACTTTCTTT
CASSEYYKTGLNTETFF
>.|TRBD2|TRBV29-1|TRBJ2-7
TGCAGCGTCGAAGGGACTAGCAGTTCCTACGAGCAGTACTTC
CSVEGTSSSYEQYF
>.|TRBD2|TRBV7-2|TRBJ2-7
TGTGCCAGCAGCTCCTCTAGCGGTAGCTCCTACGAGCAGTACTTC
CASSSSSGSSYEQYF
>.|.|TRBV9|TRBJ1-4
TGTGCCAGCAGCGGCTCCAACAGTGCTAAACTGTTTTTT
CASSGSNSAKLFF
>.|.|TRBV7-9|TRBJ2-6
TGTGCCAGCAGCCCAATAGGTGGGGGCATATCCTCTGGGGCCAACGTCCTGACTTTC
CASSPIGGGISSGANVLTF
>.|TRBD1|TRBV10-3|TRBJ2-7
TGTGCCATCAGGACAGGGGGCACACGCTACGAGCAGTACTTC
CAIRTGGTRYEQYF
>.|.|TRBV7-6|TRBJ1-6
TGTGCCAGCAGCCGTTCAGGGTTGGATTCACCCCTCCACTTT
CASSRSGLDSPLHF
>.|TRBD1|TRBV10-3|TRBJ2-7
TGTGCCATCAAGCCGGGACAGAGCTCCTACGAGCAGTACTTC
CAIKPGQSSYEQYF
>many|.|TRBV10-3|TRBJ1-2
TGTGCCATCAGTGAGTCTGGTCAAATTAACTATGGCTACACCTTC
CAISESGQINYGYTF
>.|TRBD2|TRBV9|TRBJ2-5
TGTGCCAGCAGCGTAGGTCTAGGACTAGCGGAGCTACAAGAGACCCAGTACTTC
CASSVGLGLAELQETQYF
>many|.|TRBV7-2|TRBJ2-2
TGTGCCAGCAGCCCCGACGGTGCCACCGGGGAGCTGTTTTTT
CASSPDGATGELFF
>once|TRBD1|TRBV7-6|TRBJ1-1
TGTGCCAGCAGCTTAAAGACAGGGCTGTACACTGAAGCTTTCTTT
CASSLKTGLYTEAFF
>.|TRBD1|TRBV15|TRBJ1-2
TGTGCCACCAGCAGAGACCCGACAGGGGAGATTGACTATGGCTACACCTTC
CATSRDPTGEIDYGYTF
>.|.|TRBV10-3|TRBJ1-4
TGTGCCATCAGTGATGGCGGGAAACTGTTTTTT
CAISDGGKLFF
>.|.|TRBV5-8|TRBJ2-5
TGTGCCAGCAGTGCCGGGGGACATCTAATGGAGACCCAGTACTTC
CASSAGGHLMETQYF
>.|.|TRBV10-2|TRBJ2-5
TGCGCCAGCAGCGATCCACTCAGGGGCCGGCGAGAGACCCAGTACTTC
CASSDPLRGRRETQYF
>many|.|TRBV20-1|TRBJ1-2
TGCAGTGCGCGCCCCCCATCTGGATATGGCTACACCTTC
CSARPPSGYGYTF
>many|.|TRBV2|TRBJ1-6
TGTGCCAGCCAGGATAATTCACCCCTCCACTTT
CASQDNSPLHF
>once|.|TRBV19|TRBJ1-1
TGTGCCAGTAGTATAGGGGGCTGGACTGAAGCTTTCTTT
CASSIGGWTEAFF
>few|.|TRBV18|TRBJ1-3
TGTGCCAGCTCACGAGAGCCCGGAGGGGCTGGAAACACCATATATTTT
CASSREPGGAGNTIYF
>many|TRBD1|TRBV7-2|TRBJ2-7
TGTGCCAGCAGCCCCGGGACAGGGGGTCTCGAGCAGTACTTC
CASSPGTGGLEQYF
>few|.|TRBV9|TRBJ2-5
TGTGCCAGCAGCGCCGGGGACCCAGAGACCCAGTACTTC
CASSAGDPETQYF
>many|.|TRBV28|TRBJ1-2
TGTGCCAGCACCGCGGGCCCTAATGGCTACACCTTC
CASTAGPNGYTF
>.|.|TRBV25-1|TRBJ1-1
.
CDSSIYLCSVAYGTQNTEAFF
>.|.|TRBV29-1|TRBJ2-5
TGCAACGTTGAGATCCAGGCTGAGACCCAGTACTTC
CNVEIQAETQYF
>.|.|TRBV10-3|TRBJ1-5
TGTGCCATCTGCGACGGGGTTAATCCGCCCCAGCATTTT
CAICDGVNPPQHF